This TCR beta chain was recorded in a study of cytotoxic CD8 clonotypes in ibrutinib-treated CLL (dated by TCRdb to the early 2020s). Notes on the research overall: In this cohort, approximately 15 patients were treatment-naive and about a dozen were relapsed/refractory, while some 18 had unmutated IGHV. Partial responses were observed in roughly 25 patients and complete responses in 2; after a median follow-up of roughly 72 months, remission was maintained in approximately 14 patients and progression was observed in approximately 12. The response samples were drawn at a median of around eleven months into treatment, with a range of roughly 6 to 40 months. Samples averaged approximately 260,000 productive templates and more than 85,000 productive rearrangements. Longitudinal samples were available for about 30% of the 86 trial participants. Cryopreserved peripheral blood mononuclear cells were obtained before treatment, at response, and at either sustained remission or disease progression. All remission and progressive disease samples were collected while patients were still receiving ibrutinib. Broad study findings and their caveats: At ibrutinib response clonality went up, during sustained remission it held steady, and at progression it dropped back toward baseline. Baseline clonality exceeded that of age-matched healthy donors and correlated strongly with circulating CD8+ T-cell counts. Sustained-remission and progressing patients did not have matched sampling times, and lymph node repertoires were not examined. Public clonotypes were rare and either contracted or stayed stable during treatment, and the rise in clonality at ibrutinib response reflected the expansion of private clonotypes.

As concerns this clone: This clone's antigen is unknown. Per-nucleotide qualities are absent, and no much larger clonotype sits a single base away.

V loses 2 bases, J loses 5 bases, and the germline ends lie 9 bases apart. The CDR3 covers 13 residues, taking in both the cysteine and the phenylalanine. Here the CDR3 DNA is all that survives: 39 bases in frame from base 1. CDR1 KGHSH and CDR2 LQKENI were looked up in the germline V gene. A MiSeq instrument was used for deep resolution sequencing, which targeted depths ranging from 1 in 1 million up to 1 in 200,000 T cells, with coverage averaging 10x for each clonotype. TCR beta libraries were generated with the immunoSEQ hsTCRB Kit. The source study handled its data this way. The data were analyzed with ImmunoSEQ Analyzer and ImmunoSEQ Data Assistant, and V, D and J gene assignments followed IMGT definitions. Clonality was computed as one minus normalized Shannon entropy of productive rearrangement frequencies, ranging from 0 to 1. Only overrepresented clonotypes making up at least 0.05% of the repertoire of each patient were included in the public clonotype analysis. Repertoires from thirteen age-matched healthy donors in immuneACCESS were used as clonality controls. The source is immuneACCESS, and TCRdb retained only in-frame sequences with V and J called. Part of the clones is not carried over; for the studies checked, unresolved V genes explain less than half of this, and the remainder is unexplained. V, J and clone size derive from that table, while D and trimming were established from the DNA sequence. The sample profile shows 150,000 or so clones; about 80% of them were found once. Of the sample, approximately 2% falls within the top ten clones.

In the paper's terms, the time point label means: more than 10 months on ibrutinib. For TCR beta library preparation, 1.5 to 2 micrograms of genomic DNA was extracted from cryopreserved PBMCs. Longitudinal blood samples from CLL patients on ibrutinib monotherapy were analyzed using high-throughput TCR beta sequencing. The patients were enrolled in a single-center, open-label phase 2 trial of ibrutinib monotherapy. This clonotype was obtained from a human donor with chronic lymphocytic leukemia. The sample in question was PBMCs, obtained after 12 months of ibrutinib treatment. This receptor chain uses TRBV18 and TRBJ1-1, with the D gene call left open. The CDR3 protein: CASSPDPVTEAFF. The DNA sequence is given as TGTGCCAGCTCACCAGACCCGGTTACTGAAGCTTTCTTT. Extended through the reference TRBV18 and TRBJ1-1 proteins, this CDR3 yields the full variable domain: NAGVMQNPRHLVRRRGQEARLRCSPMKGHSHVYWYRQLPEEGLKFMVYLQKENIIDESGMPKERFSAEFPKEGPSILRIQQVVRGDSAAYFCASSPDPVTEAFFGQGTRLTVV.